The 18 T cell receptor beta chains listed next were all sequenced from one sample in a study of shared clonotypes between healthy human individuals (dated by TCRdb to 2020 to 2022). The library was built by means of the immunoSEQ multiplex PCR assay. TCRdb took this table from immuneACCESS and kept in-frame rearrangements with V and J called. Such tables lack part of the clones; where checked against another copy, unresolved V genes explain under half of the gap, and the rest is unexplained. The sample data list 2,500,000 or so clones, and under 95% of these were observed just once. The ten most abundant clones make up 0.3% to 0.45% of the sample. The material sequenced was naive CD4+ T cells from PBMCs. Taken with the paper, the label for cell subset or site translates to: CD45RA+ positively selected. These receptors were taken from a man younger than 35 in good health. Some clones in this sample may be carry-over from other donors' samples.

The V call is TRBV10-2, the J call TRBJ2-5; tentatively, D is TRBD1 or TRBD2 (6 bases each). V shed 7 bases and J shed 2 bases, with 14 bases lying between them. The CDR3 consists of 14 residues. The germline V gene encodes CDR1 WSHSY and CDR2 SAAADI. Here the CDR3 reads CASNGGHFQETQYF. CDR3 DNA sequence: TGCGCCAGCAACGGGGGACACTTTCAAGAGACCCAGTACTTC.

V gene TRBV6-6 combines with J gene TRBJ2-2; TRBD1 agrees at 7 bases. Germline CDR1 and CDR2: MNHNY and SVGAGI (reference sequence). V lost 5 bases, J lost 3 bases, and 6 bases stayed unmatched. The CDR3 has 15 residues. Here the CDR3 reads CASSADRRYTGELFF. The CDR3 DNA sequence: TGTGCCAGCAGTGCGGACAGGCGCTACACCGGGGAGCTGTTTTTT.

The chain uses TRBV28 and TRBJ2-5; 12 bases are shared with TRBD2. This CDR3 comprises 15 residues. Unmatched junction bases numbered 7, after V lost 7 bases and J lost 4 bases. The germline V gene has CDR1 MDHEN and CDR2 SYDVKM. CDR3 loop: CASTSLAGGGETQYF. In DNA form, the CDR3 reads TGTGCCAGCACCTCACTAGCGGGAGGAGGAGAGACCCAGTACTTC.

The chain recombines TRBV6-1 with TRBJ1-1, with a possible D match to TRBD1 (5 bases). CDR1 MNHNS and CDR2 SASEGT come from the germline V gene. Deletions cut 2 bases from V and 5 bases from J, with 9 bases between. The CDR3 is made up of 13 amino acids. The CDR3, as DNA: TGTGCCAGCAGTGAAAGGGGTGAGACTGAAGCTTTCTTT. It yields the protein CASSERGETEAFF.

This chain connects TRBV5-4 to TRBJ1-5, with D possibly being TRBD1 (5 bases). Deletions cut 2 bases from V and 9 bases from J, with 18 bases between. The CDR3 has 15 amino acids. Germline V gives CDR1 SGHNT, CDR2 YYREEE (reference sequence). CDR3 protein: CASSFGPNPGPPQHF. CDR3 nucleotides: TGTGCCAGCAGCTTCGGACCAAACCCGGGGCCGCCCCAGCATTTT.

This sequence joins TRBV7-3 and TRBJ2-2; D possibly corresponds to TRBD2 (5 bases). There are 20 residues in the CDR3. Germline CDR1 and CDR2: SGHTA and FQGTGA. Trimming took 7 bases from V and 1 from J, leaving 28 bases between them. The CDR3 coding sequence is TGTGCCAGCACCGAATTAAACCCGGGCCGTGGCGGGTTGAACACCGGGGAGCTGTTTTTT. Translation gives CASTELNPGRGGLNTGELFF.

This rearrangement joins TRBV10-3 to TRBJ2-3, with D possibly matching TRBD2 (6 bases). Germline V gene lookup returns CDR1 ENHRY and CDR2 SYGVKD. V was clipped by 3 bases and J by 0 bases, with 10 bases between them. The CDR3 totals 15 residues. CDR3 nucleotides: TGTGCCATCAGTGACTCGCGGGAAAGCACAGATACGCAGTATTTT. It encodes CAISDSRESTDTQYF.

This chain uses TRBV2 with TRBJ1-5; 7 bases line up with TRBD1. After removal of 4 bases from V and 5 bases from J, the junction contained 5 bases not matched to a gene. Germline-derived CDR1 and CDR2 are SNHLY and FYNNEI. The CDR3 length is 14 residues. As DNA, the CDR3 is TGTGCCAGCAGTGCCGGGACAGCCGATCAGCCCCAGCATTTT. Protein product: CASSAGTADQPQHF.

In nucleotides, the CDR3 is TGCGCCAGCAGCTTGTATGGTCTAGCGGACGGTGGGGATGAGCAGTTCTTC. Its protein product is CASSLYGLADGGDEQFF. The chain is built from TRBV5-1 and TRBJ2-1; 7 bases match TRBD2. The CDR3 covers 17 residues. Germline CDR1 SGHRS, CDR2 YFSETQ. V dropped 1 base and J dropped 8; count of bases not matched to a gene: 15.

The CDR3 spells CASSPGLAGGMYTQYF. The CDR3 nucleotides are TGTGCCAGCAGTCCCGGACTAGCGGGAGGGATGTATACGCAGTATTTT. The chain uses TRBV27 and TRBJ2-3, with 15 nucleotides matching TRBD2. The CDR3 has 16 amino acids. Germline V gene data show CDR1 as MNHEY and CDR2 as SMNVEV (reference sequence). The junction had 7 bases not matched to a gene; V was cut back by 5 bases and J by 7 bases.

In regard to this clone: The junction shows a germline mismatch at one end, possibly a read error. The rearrangement uses TRBV18 and TRBJ2-6; TRBD1 might be the D (6 bases). Germline CDR1 KGHSH, CDR2 LQKENI. The CDR3 consists of 15 residues. This CDR3 is CASSPQGVGANVLTF. The CDR3, as DNA: TGTGCCAGCTCGCCACAGGGAGTTGGGGCCAACGTCCTGACTTTC.

The V gene is TRBV28, the J gene TRBJ1-6, with D unclear. There are 12 residues in the CDR3. V lost 5 bases to trimming and J lost 9 bases, with 8 bases between them. Germline-derived CDR1 and CDR2 are MDHEN and SYDVKM. The CDR3 nucleotides are TGTGCCAGCAGTGATATAGCTTCACCCCTCCACTTT. Translated: CASSDIASPLHF.

This clone appeared once. J is TRBJ1-3 and V is TRBV6-6, with a weak D call TRBD1 (6 bases). Per the germline V gene, CDR1 is MNHNY and CDR2 is SVGAGI (reference sequence). The CDR3 contains 15 residues. Between the trimmed V and J ends, which lost 5 bases and 4 bases, there was a span of 15 bases. In nucleotides, the CDR3 is TGTGCCAGCAGTCAACAGGGAGGGCTCGGAAACACCATATATTTT. Translated: CASSQQGGLGNTIYF.

This chain links TRBV7-9 with TRBJ2-2, with a tentative D call TRBD1 (6 bases). V shed 3 bases and J shed 0 bases, with 11 bases lying between them. The CDR3 covers 16 residues. CDR1 SEHNR and CDR2 FQNEAQ come from the germline V gene (reference sequence). In DNA, the CDR3 is TGTGCCAGCAGCTTGGGGGCCTATGCGAACACCGGGGAGCTGTTTTTT. It yields the protein CASSLGAYANTGELFF. The full variable domain, its missing parts supplied by reference TRBV7-9 and TRBJ2-2, is DTGVSQNPRHKITKRGQNVTFRCDPISEHNRLYWYRQTLGQGPEFLTYFQNEAQLEKSRLLSDRFSAERPKGSFSTLEIQRTEQGDSAMYLCASSLGAYANTGELFFGEGSRLTVL.

This chain links TRBV2 with TRBJ2-5; D is possibly TRBD2 (5 bases). V was pared by 3 bases and J by 1 base, with 12 bases between. Germline lookup yields CDR1 SNHLY and CDR2 FYNNEI. The CDR3 is 15 amino acids. The CDR3 is CASSEVRGSQETQYF. CDR3 nucleotides: TGTGCCAGCAGTGAGGTACGGGGATCCCAAGAGACCCAGTACTTC.

The rearrangement joins TRBV27 to TRBJ2-5; D not resolved. Germline assignment: CDR1 MNHEY and CDR2 SMNVEV (reference sequence). The CDR3 spans 14 residues. V was clipped by 6 bases and J by 5 bases, with 16 bases between them. The CDR3 coding sequence is TGTGCCAGCAGGGGGTTTGCCACAAGCGAGACCCAGTACTTC. This encodes CASRGFATSETQYF.

The chain uses TRBV5-1 and TRBJ2-4, with 11 bases lining up with TRBD2. The trim removed 5 bases at V and 0 bases at J, leaving 4 bases unmatched. This CDR3 is 16 amino acids long. From germline, CDR1 is SGHRS and CDR2 YFSETQ. CDR3 sequence (DNA): TGCGCCAGCAGTCACGGGACTAGCGGAGCCAAAAACATTCAGTACTTC. Protein product: CASSHGTSGAKNIQYF.

This clone was observed once. This chain links TRBV18 with TRBJ1-3, with a possible D match to TRBD1 (5 bases). V lost 3 bases and J 3 bases, leaving 12 bases between the germline ends. CDR1 KGHSH and CDR2 LQKENI come from the germline V gene. This CDR3 has 15 residues. CDR3: CASSPGQEFGNTIYF. As DNA, the CDR3 is TGTGCCAGCTCACCGGGGCAGGAGTTTGGAAACACCATATATTTT.